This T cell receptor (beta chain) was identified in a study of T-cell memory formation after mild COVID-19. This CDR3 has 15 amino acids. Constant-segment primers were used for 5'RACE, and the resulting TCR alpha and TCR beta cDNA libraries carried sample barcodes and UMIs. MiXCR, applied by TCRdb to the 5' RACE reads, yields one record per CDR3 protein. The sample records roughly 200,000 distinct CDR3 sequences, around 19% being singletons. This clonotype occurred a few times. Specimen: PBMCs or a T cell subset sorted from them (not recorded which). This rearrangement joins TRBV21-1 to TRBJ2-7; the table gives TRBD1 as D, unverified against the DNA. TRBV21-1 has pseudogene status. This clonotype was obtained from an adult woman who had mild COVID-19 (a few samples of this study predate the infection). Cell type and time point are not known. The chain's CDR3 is CARPDQGDPQYEQYF. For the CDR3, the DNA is TGTGCCAGACCCGACCAGGGGGACCCACAATACGAGCAGTACTTC.